The clone carrying this TCR beta chain came up many times. No antigen is known for it. In preparing bulk TCR libraries, previously described methods and listed TCR primers were used. TCRdb re-analysed the PCR reads in MiXCR, keeping a single row per CDR3 protein. The sample contains around 480,000 distinct CDR3 sequences, about a fifth of which appear only once. This entry comes from a study of molecular identifiers for immune sequencing clone quantification. Turning to the study itself: In replicates, the authors split RNA from roughly 18,000 or 92,000 naive CD8 cells five ways and sequenced four. Findings of the study overall: Whereas naive cells kept under 1% of molecules in clones above 20 RNA copies, such clones held over 98% in effectors.

Germline V lookup: CDR1 DFQATT, CDR2 SNEGSKA (reference sequence). V lost 0 bases and J 0 bases, leaving 9 bases between the germline ends. The CDR3 has 16 residues. The receptor comes from a human donor in good health. Some libraries in this study had Jurkat cell RNA spiked in. The sample taken for sequencing was naive CD8+ T cells from blood, with Jurkat cell RNA spiked in. Subset in this sample: FACS-sorted CD8+CD4-CCR7+CD45RA+ naive T cells. The chain joins TRBV20-1 to TRBJ1-6; D not resolved. The CDR3 nucleotides are TGCAGTGCTAGAGATGATCGGAGCTCCTATAATTCACCCCTCCACTTT. Protein product: CSARDDRSSYNSPLHF.